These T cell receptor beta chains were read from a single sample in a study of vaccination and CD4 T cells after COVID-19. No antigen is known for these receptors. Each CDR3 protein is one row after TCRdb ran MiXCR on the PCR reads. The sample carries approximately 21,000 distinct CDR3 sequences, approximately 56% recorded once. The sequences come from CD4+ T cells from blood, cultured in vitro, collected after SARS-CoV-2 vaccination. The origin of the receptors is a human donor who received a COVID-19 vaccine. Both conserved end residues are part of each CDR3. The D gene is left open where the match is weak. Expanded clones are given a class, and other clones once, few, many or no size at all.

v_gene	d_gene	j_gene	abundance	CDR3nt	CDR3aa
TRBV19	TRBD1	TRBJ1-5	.	TGTGCCAGTACCGGGACAGGGGACAATCAGCCCCAGCATTTT	CASTGTGDNQPQHF
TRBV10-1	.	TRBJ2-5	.	TGCGCCAGCAGTGGTAACAGGGCTGAAGAGACCCAGTACTTC	CASSGNRAEETQYF
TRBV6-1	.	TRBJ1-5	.	TGTGCCAGCAGTGTTACCCACTTTAGCAATCAGCCCCAGCATTTT	CASSVTHFSNQPQHF
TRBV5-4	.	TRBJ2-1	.	TGTGCCAGCAGCAGACCCACAGGGCGACTTGGGAATGAGCAGTTCTTC	CASSRPTGRLGNEQFF
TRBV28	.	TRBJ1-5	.	TGTGCCAGCAGTTTCGGGATTAGCAATCAGCCCCAGCATTTT	CASSFGISNQPQHF
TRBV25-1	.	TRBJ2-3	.	TGTGCCAGCAGTGAATATCGGGGGCCCAACACAGATACGCAGTATTTT	CASSEYRGPNTDTQYF
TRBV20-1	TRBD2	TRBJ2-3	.	TGCAGTGCTAGGTTTGCTAGCGGGGGGACCACAGATACGCAGTATTTT	CSARFASGGTTDTQYF
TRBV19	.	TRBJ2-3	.	TGTGCCAGTAGTATCTCGACAGATACAGATACGCAGTATTTT	CASSISTDTDTQYF
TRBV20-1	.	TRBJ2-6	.	TGCAGTGCTACTAGTGGGGCCAACGTCCTGACTTTC	CSATSGANVLTF
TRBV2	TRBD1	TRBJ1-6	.	TGTGCCAGCAGCGGACAGGCGATGAATTCACCCCTCCACTTT	CASSGQAMNSPLHF
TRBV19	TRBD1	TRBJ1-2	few	TGTGCCAGTAGTGTGGAGGGGGCGAACTATGGCTACACCTTC	CASSVEGANYGYTF
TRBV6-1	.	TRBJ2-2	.	TGTGCCAGCACCTTAGATAGCCGCCCCGGGGAGCTGTTTTTT	CASTLDSRPGELFF
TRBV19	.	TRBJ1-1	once	TGTGCCAGTAGTATCGGGGACGGCGGCACTGAAGCTTTCTTT	CASSIGDGGTEAFF
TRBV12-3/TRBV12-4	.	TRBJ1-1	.	TGTGCCAGCAGTTTAGCCCAGATGAACACTGAAGCTTTCTTT	CASSLAQMNTEAFF
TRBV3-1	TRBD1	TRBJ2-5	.	TGTGCCAGCGGGACAGAGTTCCAAGAGACCCAGTACTTC	CASGTEFQETQYF
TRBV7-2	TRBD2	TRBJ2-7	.	TGTGCCAGCAGCACCCACGGGGGGGCTAGCGGCTTCTCCTACGAGCAGTACTTC	CASSTHGGASGFSYEQYF
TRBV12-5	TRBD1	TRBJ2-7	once	TGTGCTAGTGGTTTGGTCCCTACAGGGGTTGTAGATGAGCAGTACTTC	CASGLVPTGVVDEQYF
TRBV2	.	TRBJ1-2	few	TGTGCCAGCAGTGCTGAAAGGGGCAGTGGCTACACCTTC	CASSAERGSGYTF
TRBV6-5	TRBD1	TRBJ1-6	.	TGTGCCAGCAGTTACAGGGGGCCGCATAATTCACCCCTCCACTTT	CASSYRGPHNSPLHF
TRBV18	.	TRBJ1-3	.	TGTGCCAGCTCACCACAGATCACGGAGGATGGAAACACCATATATTTT	CASSPQITEDGNTIYF
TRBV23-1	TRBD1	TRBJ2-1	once	TGCGCCAGCAGTAGGGGACAGGGAGTCGATGAGCAGTTCTTC	CASSRGQGVDEQFF
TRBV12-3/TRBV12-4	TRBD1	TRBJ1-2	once	TGTGCCAGCAGTTCTCTCGCGACAGGGCGCTTCAACTATGGCTACACCTTC	CASSSLATGRFNYGYTF
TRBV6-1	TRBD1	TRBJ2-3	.	TGTGCCAGCAGTACTGGACAGGGGGTTTTCACAGATACGCAGTATTTT	CASSTGQGVFTDTQYF
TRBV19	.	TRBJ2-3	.	TGTGCCAGTAGTAGCCGCGGGACATTTAGCTCAGATACGCAGTATTTT	CASSSRGTFSSDTQYF
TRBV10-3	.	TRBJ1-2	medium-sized	TGTGCCATCAGTGATGATGGACAGTATGGCTACACCTTC	CAISDDGQYGYTF
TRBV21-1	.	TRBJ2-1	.	TGTGCCAGCAGGGACCCCGAATCCTCCGCCGGGCAGTTCTTC	CASRDPESSAGQFF
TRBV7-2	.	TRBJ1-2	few	TGTGCCAGCAGCCCTGGGACAAGGCGACCAAACTATGGCTACACCTTC	CASSPGTRRPNYGYTF
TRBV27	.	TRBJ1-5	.	TGTGCCAGCAGTTTATCTCGGGGGAGCAATCAGCCCCAGCATTTT	CASSLSRGSNQPQHF
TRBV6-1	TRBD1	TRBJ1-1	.	TGTGCCAGCAGAAGACAGGGGATCCCGAACACTGAAGCTTTCTTT	CASRRQGIPNTEAFF
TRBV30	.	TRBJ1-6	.	TGTGCCTGGAGGACAGGCTTTCTAGGACCCCTCCACTTT	CAWRTGFLGPLHF
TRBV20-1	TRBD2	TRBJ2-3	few	TGCAGTGCTAGGAGTAGGGCTAGCGGGGGGGGTACGCAGTATTTT	CSARSRASGGGTQYF
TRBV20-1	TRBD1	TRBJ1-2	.	TGCAGTGCTAGCGGGGGATGGGACAGACTTAACTATGGCTACACCTTC	CSASGGWDRLNYGYTF
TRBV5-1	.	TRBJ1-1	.	TGCGCCAGCAGCTTGGTTCCTACTAAGTACACTGAAGCTTTCTTT	CASSLVPTKYTEAFF
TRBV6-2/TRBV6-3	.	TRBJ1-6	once	TGTGCCAGCAGAAGGGAAACCTATAATTCACCCCTCCACTTT	CASRRETYNSPLHF
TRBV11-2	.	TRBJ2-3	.	TGTGCCAGCTCCAAACAGGGACGCACAGATACGCAGTATTTT	CASSKQGRTDTQYF
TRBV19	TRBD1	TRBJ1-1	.	TGTGCCAGTAGTCGTCCCATTCAGGGGGCCGGCACTGAAGCTTTCTTT	CASSRPIQGAGTEAFF
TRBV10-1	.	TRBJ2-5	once	TGCGCCAGCAGTGGGCCTTTACGGGGGCTGGGAGAGACCCAGTACTTC	CASSGPLRGLGETQYF
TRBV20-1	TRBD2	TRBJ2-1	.	TGCAGTGCTAGAGATCCCGGGACTAGGGCGAATGAGCAGTTCTTC	CSARDPGTRANEQFF
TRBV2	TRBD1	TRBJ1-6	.	TGTGCCACCAAGGGACAGCCGAGCTATAATTCACCCCTCCACTTT	CATKGQPSYNSPLHF
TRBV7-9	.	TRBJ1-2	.	TGTGCCAGCAGCTTAGAGGGGAATGGCTACACCTTC	CASSLEGNGYTF
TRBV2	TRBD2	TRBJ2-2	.	TGTGCCAGCAGCCGCGAGCGACTAGCGGGGGGCACCGGGGAGCTGTTTTTT	CASSRERLAGGTGELFF
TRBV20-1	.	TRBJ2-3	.	TGCAGTGCTATTGAGTCTGACACAGATACGCAGTATTTT	CSAIESDTDTQYF
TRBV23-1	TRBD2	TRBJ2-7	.	TGCGCCAGCAGTCAACTCCGACACCAAGGGACTAGCGCGGACAGCTCCTACGAGCAGTACTTC	CASSQLRHQGTSADSSYEQYF
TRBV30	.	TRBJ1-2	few	TGTGCCTGGGTTACCCTTTCGGGTCTATATGGCTACACCTTC	CAWVTLSGLYGYTF
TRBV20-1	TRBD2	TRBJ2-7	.	TGCAGTGCTAGAGTGGCTAGCGGGGGTGCAATCTCCTACGAGCAGTACTTC	CSARVASGGAISYEQYF
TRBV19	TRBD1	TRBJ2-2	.	TGTGCCAGTAGTATAGGACAGGGGAACACCGGGGAGCTGTTTTTT	CASSIGQGNTGELFF
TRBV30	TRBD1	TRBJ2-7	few	TGTGCCTGGAACCGGGACAGGGGGAACTACGAGCAGTACTTC	CAWNRDRGNYEQYF
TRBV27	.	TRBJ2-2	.	TGTGCCAGCTTTCAGGACACAAATCAGGGAAGGTCGGACGGGGAGCTGTTTTTT	CASFQDTNQGRSDGELFF
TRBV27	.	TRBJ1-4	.	TGTGCCAGCAGTCGATCAACAACTAATGAAAAACTGTTTTTT	CASSRSTTNEKLFF
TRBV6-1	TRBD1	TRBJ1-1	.	TGTGCCAGCTTCGACCCCCGCCCGCAATTTTTTACTGCACGGACAGGGAACACTGAAGCTTTCTTT	CASFDPRPQFFTARTGNTEAFF
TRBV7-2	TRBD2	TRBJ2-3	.	TGTGCCAGCAGCTTAAGCGGGGGGGCGTTTACAGATACGCAGTATTTT	CASSLSGGAFTDTQYF
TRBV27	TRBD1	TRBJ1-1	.	TGTGCCAGCAGTTCTCGTCCGGGACAGCCTGAAGCTTTCTTT	CASSSRPGQPEAFF
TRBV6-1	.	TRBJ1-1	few	TGTGCCAGTTCCTACGATTGGACTGAAGCTTTCTTT	CASSYDWTEAFF